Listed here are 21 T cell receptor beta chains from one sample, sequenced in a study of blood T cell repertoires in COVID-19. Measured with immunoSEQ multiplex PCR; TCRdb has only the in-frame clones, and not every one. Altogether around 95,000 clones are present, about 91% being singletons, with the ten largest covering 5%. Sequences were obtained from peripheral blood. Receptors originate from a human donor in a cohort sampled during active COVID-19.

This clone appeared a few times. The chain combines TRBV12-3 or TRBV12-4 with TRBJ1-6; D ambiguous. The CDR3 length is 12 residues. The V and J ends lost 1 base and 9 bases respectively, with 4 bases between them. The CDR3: CASSLGLSPLHF. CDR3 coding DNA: TGTGCCAGCAGTTTAGGGCTTTCACCCCTCCACTTT.

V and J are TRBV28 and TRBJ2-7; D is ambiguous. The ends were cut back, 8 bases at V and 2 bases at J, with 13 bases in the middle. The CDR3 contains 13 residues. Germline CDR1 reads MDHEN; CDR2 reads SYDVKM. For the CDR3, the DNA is TGTGCCAGCGGGCCGGATACAACCTACGAGCAGTACTTC. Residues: CASGPDTTYEQYF.

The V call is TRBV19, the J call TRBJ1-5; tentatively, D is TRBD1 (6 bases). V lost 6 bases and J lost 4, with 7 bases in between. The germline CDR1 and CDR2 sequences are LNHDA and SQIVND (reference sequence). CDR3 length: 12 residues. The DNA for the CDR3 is TGTGCCAGTAGACAGGGAAATCAGCCCCAGCATTTT. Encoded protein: CASRQGNQPQHF.

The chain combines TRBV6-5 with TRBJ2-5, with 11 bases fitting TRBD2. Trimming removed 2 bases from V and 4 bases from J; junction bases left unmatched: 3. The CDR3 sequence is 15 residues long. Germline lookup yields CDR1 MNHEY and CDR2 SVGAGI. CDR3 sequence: CASSYGLAGGETQYF. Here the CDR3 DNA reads TGTGCCAGCAGTTACGGCCTAGCGGGAGGAGAGACCCAGTACTTC.

CDR3 amino acids: CASSPRDTNTEAFF. The DNA of the CDR3 is TGTGCCAGTAGCCCGAGGGACACGAACACTGAAGCTTTCTTT. This sequence joins TRBV19 and TRBJ1-1, with D possibly TRBD1 on 6 matching bases. Trimming left V 6 bases short and J 1 base short, with 12 bases between. Germline V CDR1 and CDR2: LNHDA, SQIVND (reference sequence). There are 14 residues in the CDR3. Full variable domain (remainder filled in from reference TRBV19 and TRBJ1-1): DGGITQSPKYLFRKEGQNVTLSCEQNLNHDAMYWYRQDPGQGLRLIYYSQIVNDFQKGDIAEGYSVSREKKESFPLTVTSAQKNPTAFYLCASSPRDTNTEAFFGQGTRLTVV.

CDR3 bases: TGCGCCAGCAGCTTGGCCGTCGAGGGAGGATTCTCCAAAAACATTCAGTACTTC. Translation: CASSLAVEGGFSKNIQYF. The chain uses TRBV5-1 and TRBJ2-4; weak D call: TRBD2 (6 bases). CDR3 length equals 18 residues. Germline CDR1 reads SGHRS; CDR2 reads YFSETQ. V lost 0 bases to trimming and J lost 2 bases, with 18 bases between them.

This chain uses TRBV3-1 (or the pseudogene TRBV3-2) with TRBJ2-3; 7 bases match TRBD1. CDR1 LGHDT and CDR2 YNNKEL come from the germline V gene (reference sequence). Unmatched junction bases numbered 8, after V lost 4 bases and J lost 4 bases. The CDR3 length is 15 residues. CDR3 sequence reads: CASSRRQGGADTQYF. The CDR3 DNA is TGTGCCAGCAGCCGTAGACAGGGTGGAGCAGATACGCAGTATTTT.

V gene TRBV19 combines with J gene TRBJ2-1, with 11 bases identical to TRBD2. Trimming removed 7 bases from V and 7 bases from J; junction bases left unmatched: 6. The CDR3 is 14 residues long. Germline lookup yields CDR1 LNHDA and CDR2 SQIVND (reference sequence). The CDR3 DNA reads TGTGCCAGTATTAGCGGGAGGGCCAAAAATGAGCAGTTCTTC. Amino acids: CASISGRAKNEQFF.

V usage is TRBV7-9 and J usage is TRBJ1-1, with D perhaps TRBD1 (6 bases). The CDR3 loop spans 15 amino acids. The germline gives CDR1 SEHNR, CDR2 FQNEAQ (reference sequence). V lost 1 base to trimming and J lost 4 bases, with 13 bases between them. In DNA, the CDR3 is TGTGCCAGCAGCTTAGTCTCAGGGGACGGCACTGAAGCTTTCTTT. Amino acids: CASSLVSGDGTEAFF.

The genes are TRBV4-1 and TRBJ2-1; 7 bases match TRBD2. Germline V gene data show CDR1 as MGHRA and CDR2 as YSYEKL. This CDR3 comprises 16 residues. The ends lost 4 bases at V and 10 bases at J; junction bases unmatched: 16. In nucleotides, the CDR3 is TGCGCCAGCAGCCCTCTGGCGGGAGCCCCCCCCAGCGAGCAGTTCTTC. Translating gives CASSPLAGAPPSEQFF.

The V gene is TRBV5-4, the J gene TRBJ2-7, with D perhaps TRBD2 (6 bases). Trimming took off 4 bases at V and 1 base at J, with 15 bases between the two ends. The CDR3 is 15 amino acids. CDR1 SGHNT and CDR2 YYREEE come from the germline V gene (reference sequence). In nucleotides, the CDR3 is TGTGCCAGCAGCCCTCTAGCGTCGAGATCCTACGAGCAGTACTTC. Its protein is CASSPLASRSYEQYF. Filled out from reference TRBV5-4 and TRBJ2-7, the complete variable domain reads ETGVTQSPTHLIKTRGQQVTLRCSSQSGHNTVSWYQQALGQGPQFIFQYYREEENGRGNFPPRFSGLQFPNYSSELNVNALELDDSALYLCASSPLASRSYEQYFGPGTRLTVT.

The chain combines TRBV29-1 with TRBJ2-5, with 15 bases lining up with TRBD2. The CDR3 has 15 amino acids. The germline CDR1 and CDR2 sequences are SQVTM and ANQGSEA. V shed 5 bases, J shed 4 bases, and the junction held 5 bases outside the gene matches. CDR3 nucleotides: TGCAGCGTTTATAGGACTAGCGGGAGGGCAGAGACCCAGTACTTC. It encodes CSVYRTSGRAETQYF.

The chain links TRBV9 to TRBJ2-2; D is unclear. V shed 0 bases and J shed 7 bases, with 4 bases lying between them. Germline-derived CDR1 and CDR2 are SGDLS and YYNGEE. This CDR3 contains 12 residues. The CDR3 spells CASSVAFGELFF. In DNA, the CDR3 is TGTGCCAGCAGCGTAGCGTTCGGGGAGCTGTTTTTT.

CDR3 bases: TGTGCCATCAGCCCACTAGCGGGGGAGAACACCGGGGAGCTGTTTTTT. This encodes CAISPLAGENTGELFF. The V and J genes are TRBV10-3 and TRBJ2-2, with 11 bases that match TRBD2. J gave up 1 base and V 6 bases, and 4 bases lay outside the gene matches. Germline assignment: CDR1 ENHRY and CDR2 SYGVKD. The CDR3 loop spans 16 amino acids.

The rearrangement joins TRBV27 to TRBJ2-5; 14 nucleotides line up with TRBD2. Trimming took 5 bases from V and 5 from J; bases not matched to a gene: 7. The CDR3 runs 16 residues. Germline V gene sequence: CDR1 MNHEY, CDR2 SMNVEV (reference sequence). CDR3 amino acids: CASSRRTSGRSETQYF. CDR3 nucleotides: TGTGCCAGCAGTCGACGGACTAGCGGGAGGAGCGAGACCCAGTACTTC.

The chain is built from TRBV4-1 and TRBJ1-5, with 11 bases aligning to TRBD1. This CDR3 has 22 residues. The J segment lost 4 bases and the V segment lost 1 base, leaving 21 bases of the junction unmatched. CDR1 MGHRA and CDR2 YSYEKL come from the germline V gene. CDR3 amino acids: CASSQGGATGTGGMVGNQPQHF. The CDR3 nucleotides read TGCGCCAGCAGCCAAGGGGGGGCTACCGGGACAGGGGGAATGGTAGGGAATCAGCCCCAGCATTTT.

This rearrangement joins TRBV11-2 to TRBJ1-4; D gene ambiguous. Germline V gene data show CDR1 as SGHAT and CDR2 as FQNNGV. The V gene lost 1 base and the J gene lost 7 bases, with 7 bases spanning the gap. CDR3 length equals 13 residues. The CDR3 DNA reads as TGTGCCAGCAGCTTAGGTAACAGTGAAAAACTGTTTTTT. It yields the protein CASSLGNSEKLFF. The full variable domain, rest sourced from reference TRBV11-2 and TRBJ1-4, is EAGVAQSPRYKIIEKRQSVAFWCNPISGHATLYWYQQILGQGPKLLIQFQNNGVVDDSQLPKDRFSAERLKGVDSTLKIQPAKLEDSAVYLCASSLGNSEKLFFGSGTQLSVL.

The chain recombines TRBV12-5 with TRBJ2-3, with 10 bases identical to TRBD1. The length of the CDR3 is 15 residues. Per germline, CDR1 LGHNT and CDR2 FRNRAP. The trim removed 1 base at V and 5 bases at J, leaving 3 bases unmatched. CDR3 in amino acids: CASGLGQGAGDTQYF. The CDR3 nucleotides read TGTGCTAGTGGTTTGGGACAGGGGGCTGGAGATACGCAGTATTTT.

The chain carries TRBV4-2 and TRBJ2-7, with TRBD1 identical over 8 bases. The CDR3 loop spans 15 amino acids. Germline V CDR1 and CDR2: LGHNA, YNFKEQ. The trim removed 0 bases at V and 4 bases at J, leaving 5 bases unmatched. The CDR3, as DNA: TGTGCCAGCAGCCAAGAACCGGGACAGGAATACGAGCAGTACTTC. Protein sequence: CASSQEPGQEYEQYF.

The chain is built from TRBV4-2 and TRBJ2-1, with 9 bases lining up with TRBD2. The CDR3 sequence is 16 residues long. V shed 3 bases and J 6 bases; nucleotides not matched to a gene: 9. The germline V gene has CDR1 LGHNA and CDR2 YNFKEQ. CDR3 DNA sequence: TGTGCCAGCAGCCACCCCTTAGCGGGAGACGTCAATGAGCAGTTCTTC. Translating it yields CASSHPLAGDVNEQFF.

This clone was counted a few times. CDR3: CASSRDRVGGYTF. The CDR3, as DNA: TGCGCCAGCAGCAGGGACAGGGTGGGAGGCTACACCTTC. This chain connects TRBV5-1 to TRBJ1-2; 9 bases line up with TRBD1. The CDR3 runs 13 residues. Germline assignment: CDR1 SGHRS and CDR2 YFSETQ. V lost 4 bases and J lost 8; bases outside the gene matches: 6.